The rows below give T cell receptor beta chains drawn from one sample of a study of T cell responses to AZD1222 COVID-19 vaccine. The assay was immunoSEQ multiplex PCR, and TCRdb's table has in-frame clones only and misses some. The sample includes about 150,000 clones, about 93% of them seen just once. The sample in question was peripheral blood, obtained on day 0 of AZD1222 vaccination. The receptor set was obtained from an adult in good health. Each CDR3 is given with its conserved first and last residue. A D gene is named only where the DNA matches it firmly. Only some rows state a clone size, as once, few, many or a class for expanded clones.

NA	NA	TRBV5-1	TRBJ1-5	TGCGCCAGCAGAGAGGGAGGGGGTCAGCCCCAGCATTTT	CASREGGGQPQHF
NA	NA	TRBV5-4	TRBJ1-2	TGTGCCAGCACCTTAGTGACCGCCGGGACCGCTAACTATGGCTACACCTTC	CASTLVTAGTANYGYTF
few	TRBD1	TRBV18	TRBJ1-1	TGTGCCAGCTCGACTGCAGGGGGCGCGGGCACTGAAGCTTTCTTT	CASSTAGGAGTEAFF
NA	NA	TRBV29-1	TRBJ2-5	TGCAGCGTTGCGACCACGGAGACCCAGTACTTC	CSVATTETQYF
NA	NA	TRBV9	TRBJ1-6	TGTGCCAGCAGCGGCGGCTTCGGAGGTTCACCCCTCCACTTT	CASSGGFGGSPLHF
few	NA	TRBV2	TRBJ1-1	TGTGCCAGCAGTGAAGGATTCGGGGGGCATGCTGAAGCTTTCTTT	CASSEGFGGHAEAFF
NA	NA	TRBV11-2	TRBJ1-3	TGTGCCAGCAGCTTTCTGGGGATCCTCTCTGGAAACACCATATATTTT	CASSFLGILSGNTIYF
NA	NA	TRBV9	TRBJ1-1	TGTGCCAGCAGCGTAGGGCAGGGCAACACTGAAGCTTTCTTT	CASSVGQGNTEAFF
NA	TRBD2	TRBV10-3	TRBJ2-1	TGTGCCATCAGTGATCAGCGGGGGGATTACAATGAGCAGTTCTTC	CAISDQRGDYNEQFF
NA	NA	TRBV27	TRBJ2-1	TGTGCCAGCAGTCGCGACAGGCGATATTACAATGAGCAGTTCTTC	CASSRDRRYYNEQFF
NA	TRBD1	TRBV5-6	TRBJ2-3	TGTGCCAGCAGCTTGCGGACAGGAGATACGCAGTATTTT	CASSLRTGDTQYF
NA	TRBD1	TRBV11-2	TRBJ1-2	TGTGCCAGCAGCAGCTCACGGGACAGTATTCGGTATGGCTACACCTTC	CASSSSRDSIRYGYTF
NA	NA	TRBV5-1	TRBJ2-1	TGCGCCAGCAGGTTTATAGCGGAAAGCTCCTACAATGAGCAGTTCTTC	CASRFIAESSYNEQFF